These 13 T cell receptor beta chains originate from one sample sequenced in a study of T cell clones after liver transplantation. Sequencing was performed with immunoSEQ multiplex PCR; in TCRdb, only in-frame clones are kept and a portion is missing. The sample consists of fewer than 25,000 clones, over 85% of them appearing once. Sequencing was performed on CD8+ T cells from blood, taken less than 27 months after liver transplant. The receptor set was obtained from a human patient who received a liver transplant. The graft donor may account for some of the T cells.

The chain uses TRBV9 and TRBJ2-3; maybe TRBD2 (6 bases). V lost 3 bases to trimming and J lost 1 base, with 9 bases between them. The CDR3 runs 14 residues. Per the germline V gene, CDR1 is SGDLS and CDR2 is YYNGEE. CDR3 protein: CASSGLGRTDTQYF. As DNA, the CDR3 is TGTGCCAGCAGCGGACTAGGGCGCACAGATACGCAGTATTTT.

V gene TRBV19 combines with J gene TRBJ2-3; D perhaps matches TRBD2 (6 bases). The CDR3 extends over 15 amino acids. CDR1 and CDR2 (germline): LNHDA, SQIVND (reference sequence). The ends were cut back, 5 bases at V and 4 bases at J, with 16 bases in the middle. CDR3 DNA: TGTGCCAGTAGTGTAAACTTACTAGCACCAGATACGCAGTATTTT. It translates to CASSVNLLAPDTQYF.

This chain links TRBV10-3 with TRBJ1-1; 9 bases map to TRBD1. With 7 bases clipped from V and 3 bases from J, the junction kept 12 bases outside the gene matches. This CDR3 spans 16 amino acids. Per the germline V gene, CDR1 is ENHRY and CDR2 is SYGVKD. Here the CDR3 reads CAIKDRTGEVYTEAFF. The CDR3 DNA is TGTGCCATCAAGGACCGGACAGGGGAGGTGTACACTGAAGCTTTCTTT.

The chain links TRBV9 to TRBJ2-7; 7 nucleotides match TRBD2. Germline V CDR1 and CDR2: SGDLS, YYNGEE. The CDR3 is 16 amino acids. Unmatched junction bases numbered 14, after V lost 2 bases and J lost 6 bases. The CDR3 DNA reads as TGTGCCAGCAGCGTCGGCGGGACCGGGGGACTAAGCGAGCAGTACTTC. The encoded protein is CASSVGGTGGLSEQYF.

The table lists this clone with a count of one. The chain links TRBV4-2 to TRBJ2-7; D may be TRBD1 (6 bases). The germline V gene has CDR1 LGHNA and CDR2 YNFKEQ. Trimming left V 5 bases short and J 4 bases short, with 18 bases between. This CDR3 has 15 amino acids. This CDR3 reads CASSSREGEVYEQYF. The DNA for the CDR3 is TGTGCCAGCAGCTCGCGAGAGGGGGAAGTGTACGAGCAGTACTTC.

The chain carries TRBV21-1 and TRBJ2-1; TRBD2, the table's D call, was not compared with the DNA. TRBV21-1 is a listed pseudogene. The CDR3 is 14 amino acids. The CDR3 DNA reads as TGTGCCAGCAGCGGGGTTAGCGGGAGGATTGAGCAGTTCTTC. Encoded protein: CASSGVSGRIEQFF.

J is TRBJ2-3 and V is TRBV7-9; a weak D match, TRBD2 (5 bases). CDR3 length: 17 amino acids. Germline V gene lookup returns CDR1 SEHNR and CDR2 FQNEAQ (reference sequence). With 0 bases removed from V and 0 bases from J, the gap between germline ends came to 13 bases. The CDR3 sequence: CASSLARTSTSTDTQYF. CDR3 DNA: TGTGCCAGCAGCTTAGCCAGAACTAGTACTAGCACAGATACGCAGTATTTT.

V usage is TRBV28 and J usage is TRBJ2-5, with 12 nucleotides matching TRBD1. The CDR3 length is 14 residues. The V and J ends lost 6 bases and 4 bases, in that order; junction bases with no gene match: 3. In germline, CDR1 is MDHEN, CDR2 SYDVKM. This chain's CDR3 is CASRRDRGRETQYF. In DNA, the CDR3 is TGTGCCAGCAGACGGGACAGGGGGCGAGAGACCCAGTACTTC.

This chain links TRBV6-5 with TRBJ2-7; TRBD1 matches 8 bases. With 5 bases clipped from V and 1 base from J, the junction kept 4 bases outside the gene matches. CDR1 MNHEY and CDR2 SVGAGI come from the germline V gene. The CDR3 is 14 amino acids. The CDR3 is CASSAGGPSYEQYF. Here the CDR3 DNA reads TGTGCCAGCAGTGCAGGGGGCCCTTCCTACGAGCAGTACTTC.

The chain recombines TRBV7-9 with TRBJ2-5, with D maybe TRBD2 (5 bases). The V and J ends lost 5 bases and 2 bases respectively, with 18 bases between them. The CDR3 totals 16 residues. CDR1 and CDR2 (germline): SEHNR, FQNEAQ (reference sequence). DNA of the CDR3: TGTGCCAGCAGCCTACGACTAACTAGTGCTCAAGAGACCCAGTACTTC. Its protein is CASSLRLTSAQETQYF.

The J gene is TRBJ2-7, the V gene TRBV19, with 10 bases lining up with TRBD2. This CDR3 has 17 residues. The J segment lost 7 bases and the V segment lost 6 bases, leaving 18 bases of the junction unmatched. Germline V CDR1 and CDR2: LNHDA, SQIVND (reference sequence). The CDR3 is CASSLVGGTSALGEQYF. CDR3 DNA sequence: TGTGCCAGTAGCCTGGTCGGGGGGACTAGCGCCCTGGGAGAGCAGTACTTC. Complete variable domain (other parts from reference TRBV19 and TRBJ2-7): DGGITQSPKYLFRKEGQNVTLSCEQNLNHDAMYWYRQDPGQGLRLIYYSQIVNDFQKGDIAEGYSVSREKKESFPLTVTSAQKNPTAFYLCASSLVGGTSALGEQYFGPGTRLTVT.

The chain joins TRBV7-9 to TRBJ2-3; no clear D gene. CDR3 length: 13 amino acids. Germline V gene sequence: CDR1 SEHNR, CDR2 FQNEAQ (reference sequence). The V end was cut by 1 base, the J end by 3 bases, with 5 bases between. CDR3 coding DNA: TGTGCCAGCAGCTTAGAGATTACAGATACGCAGTATTTT. The encoded protein is CASSLEITDTQYF.

This chain links TRBV4-1 with TRBJ2-1; D might be TRBD2 (6 bases). Germline V CDR1 and CDR2: MGHRA, YSYEKL. The CDR3 has 18 residues. V dropped 0 bases and J dropped 7 bases, with 22 bases sitting between them. The CDR3, as DNA: TGCGCCAGCAGCCAAGATAGAACCGGGACGGAGGGAGGAAATGAGCAGTTCTTC. This translates into CASSQDRTGTEGGNEQFF.